Given below is one TCR beta chain in context. Produced via immunoSEQ multiplex PCR; TCRdb's table is partial and in-frame only. This sample has some 50,000 clones, with around 93% found just once. The sample comes from a study of T cell changes during pregnancy in multiple sclerosis. The material sequenced was CD8+ T cells from peripheral blood mononuclear cells, taken in the first trimester of pregnancy. The sequence came from a female donor with multiple sclerosis, enrolled in a pregnancy study.

The CDR3 sequence: CATSRGAGGFNEQFF. For the CDR3, the DNA is TGTGCCACCAGCAGAGGGGCAGGAGGGTTCAATGAGCAGTTCTTC. The V call is TRBV15, the J call TRBJ2-1, with D tentatively TRBD2 (6 bases). Trimming stripped 1 base from V and 6 bases from J, with 13 bases between. The CDR3 has 15 amino acids. The germline V gene encodes CDR1 LNHNV and CDR2 YYDKDF (reference sequence).